Described below is a single TCR beta chain sequence and its context. The data were produced by immunoSEQ multiplex PCR, yet TCRdb's version contains in-frame clones alone and is incomplete. The sample lists roughly 90,000 clones; more than 75% were seen once. The data were obtained in a study of control samples from healthy donors and cancer patients. Germline-derived CDR1 and CDR2 are SGHVS and FQNEAQ. The V and J ends lost 1 base and 3 bases respectively, with 4 bases between them. This CDR3 comprises 13 residues. The clonotype was recovered from a woman aged 55 to 70 in good health. Source material: blood. The chain uses TRBV7-8 and TRBJ1-5; D gene uncertain. CDR3 sequence (DNA): TGTGCCAGCAGCTTAGGTGCCAATCAGCCCCAGCATTTT. It is translated as CASSLGANQPQHF.